One sample yielded the 8 T cell receptor beta chains listed below, sequenced in a study of blood T cell repertoires in COVID-19. Sequencing was performed with immunoSEQ multiplex PCR; in TCRdb, only in-frame clones are kept and a portion is missing. Here the sample spans approximately 60,000 clones, 80% to 90% being singletons. The sample comprised peripheral blood. The receptors come from a man aged 50 to 60 with active COVID-19.

This chain connects TRBV5-1 to TRBJ2-7, with 9 bases aligning to TRBD2. V dropped 4 bases and J dropped 7; count of bases not matched to a gene: 18. Looked up from germline, CDR1 is SGHRS and CDR2 is YFSETQ. The CDR3 is 17 residues long. The CDR3 spells CASSPIFLPSGVREQYF. In DNA, the CDR3 is TGCGCCAGCAGCCCGATTTTTCTTCCTAGCGGGGTGCGAGAGCAGTACTTC.

The V call is TRBV6-6, the J call TRBJ1-6; 7 bases fit TRBD1. With 5 bases clipped from V and 0 bases from J, the junction kept 10 bases outside the gene matches. The CDR3 is 18 amino acids. Germline lookup yields CDR1 MNHNY and CDR2 SVGAGI (reference sequence). This CDR3 reads CASSLTGPISSYNSPLHF. CDR3 nucleotide sequence: TGTGCCAGCAGTCTGACAGGGCCGATAAGCTCCTATAATTCACCCCTCCACTTT.

The rearrangement uses TRBV5-1 and TRBJ1-2, with D hard to call. This CDR3 is 16 amino acids long. The ends were cut back, 0 bases at V and 6 bases at J, with 18 bases in the middle. Germline loops: CDR1 SGHRS, CDR2 YFSETQ. CDR3 residues: CASSLAAGPREDGYTF. CDR3 DNA: TGCGCCAGCAGCTTGGCGGCTGGGCCTCGGGAGGATGGCTACACCTTC.

The chain joins TRBV5-4 to TRBJ1-3, with D possibly TRBD1 on 5 matching bases. This CDR3 has 16 residues. CDR1 is SGHNT, CDR2 YYREEE, per germline (reference sequence). Trimming shortened V by 4 bases and J by 2 bases, and 16 bases separated the two germline ends. The CDR3 bases are TGTGCCAGCAGCCGCTCCCAGGGAAGCGCTGGAAACACCATATATTTT. It specifies CASSRSQGSAGNTIYF.

This clone has just a few counts. This chain uses TRBV19 with TRBJ1-1; the D gene is possibly TRBD1 (5 bases). V was pared by 5 bases and J by 4 bases, with 11 bases between. The CDR3 length is 13 residues. Looked up from germline, CDR1 is LNHDA and CDR2 is SQIVND (reference sequence). The CDR3 bases are TGTGCCAGTAGTCGGGGGACCCGCACTGAAGCTTTCTTT. This sequence encodes CASSRGTRTEAFF. Full variable domain (remainder filled in from reference TRBV19 and TRBJ1-1): DGGITQSPKYLFRKEGQNVTLSCEQNLNHDAMYWYRQDPGQGLRLIYYSQIVNDFQKGDIAEGYSVSREKKESFPLTVTSAQKNPTAFYLCASSRGTRTEAFFGQGTRLTVV.

This sequence joins TRBV7-9 and TRBJ1-4; 9 nucleotides align to TRBD1. With V trimmed by 8 bases and J by 0 bases, 7 bases remained unmatched. CDR1 is SEHNR and CDR2 is FQNEAQ in the germline V gene (reference sequence). The CDR3 sequence is 16 residues long. The CDR3 spells CASRTGGVATNEKLFF. CDR3 bases: TGTGCCAGCCGTACAGGGGGCGTCGCAACTAATGAAAAACTGTTTTTT.

The gene calls are TRBV29-1 and TRBJ2-7, with TRBD2 matching 13 bases. This CDR3 contains 15 residues. CDR1 SQVTM and CDR2 ANQGSEA come from the germline V gene. With V trimmed by 2 bases and J by 4 bases, 5 bases remained unmatched. The chain's CDR3 is CSVETGTSGTYEQYF. The CDR3 DNA follows: TGCAGCGTTGAAACCGGGACTAGCGGGACTTACGAGCAGTACTTC.

The genes are TRBV18 and TRBJ1-1, with D uncertain. Trimming stripped 3 bases from V and 2 bases from J, with 13 bases between. CDR1 and CDR2 from the germline V gene are KGHSH and LQKENI. The CDR3 is made up of 15 amino acids. This chain's CDR3 is CASSPTAGTNTEAFF. The CDR3 coding sequence is TGTGCCAGCTCACCCACAGCGGGAACAAACACTGAAGCTTTCTTT.